These 22 T cell receptor beta chains were sequenced from one sample in a study of T cells in Graves' hyperthyroidism and ophthalmopathy. TCR beta CDR3 sequences were amplified from RNA transcripts. When the TCR CDR3 underwent first-round RT-PCR, the HTBI primer set was used. TCRdb reprocessed the multiplex PCR reads via MiXCR and lists one record per CDR3 protein. The table records 550,000 to 800,000 distinct CDR3 sequences, approximately 15% of them present only once. The material sequenced was blood. The receptors were gathered from a man aged 45-65 years with Graves' hyperthyroidism.

This clonotype was observed a single time. Given a much more abundant clone one base away, this may be a read error. The CDR3 loop reads CASSSPARDTEAFF. The CDR3 DNA follows: TGTGCCAGCAGTTCCCCTGCCCGGGACACTGAAGCTTTCTTT. This chain connects TRBV2 to TRBJ1-1; D remains unclear. From germline, CDR1 is SNHLY and CDR2 FYNNEI. The CDR3 has 14 amino acids. Trimming left V 5 bases short and J 3 bases short, with 13 bases between.

This sequence joins TRBV19 and TRBJ1-6; 10 nucleotides line up with TRBD1. Looked up from germline, CDR1 is LNHDA and CDR2 is SQIVND (reference sequence). This CDR3 spans 15 amino acids. Trimming removed 10 bases from V and 0 bases from J; junction bases left unmatched: 3. The CDR3 is CATGDRGSYNSPLHF. Written as DNA, the CDR3 is TGTGCCACCGGGGACAGGGGCTCCTATAATTCACCCCTCCACTTT. Filled out from reference TRBV19 and TRBJ1-6, the complete variable domain reads DGGITQSPKYLFRKEGQNVTLSCEQNLNHDAMYWYRQDPGQGLRLIYYSQIVNDFQKGDIAEGYSVSREKKESFPLTVTSAQKNPTAFYLCATGDRGSYNSPLHFGNGTRLTVT.

The CDR3, as DNA: TGTGCCGCCCACCCGGGACTAGGTTCCTACGAGCAGTACTTC. Translated, it gives CAAHPGLGSYEQYF. The chain joins TRBV10-3 to TRBJ2-7; 8 nucleotides line up with TRBD2. There are 14 residues in the CDR3. The ends lost 11 bases at V and 1 base at J; junction bases unmatched: 10. Per germline, CDR1 ENHRY and CDR2 SYGVKD.

This clonotype was detected ten times or more. The chain uses TRBV5-1 and TRBJ2-7; 13 bases map to TRBD2. Germline CDR1 SGHRS, CDR2 YFSETQ. This CDR3 has 15 residues. J was trimmed by 5 bases and V by 7 bases; bases with no gene match: 9. Here the CDR3 reads CASRQGTSGNHEQYF. The CDR3 DNA reads TGCGCCAGCCGACAGGGGACTAGCGGGAACCACGAGCAGTACTTC. Complete variable domain (other parts from reference TRBV5-1 and TRBJ2-7): KAGVTQTPRYLIKTRGQQVTLSCSPISGHRSVSWYQQTPGQGLQFLFEYFSETQRNKGNFPGRFSGRQFSNSRSEMNVSTLELGDSALYLCASRQGTSGNHEQYFGPGTRLTVT.

In its sample, this clonotype was seen a few times. This chain connects TRBV20-1 to TRBJ2-1, with TRBD2 identical over 8 bases. V trimming: 6 bases; J trimming: 6 bases; junction bases outside the gene matches: 13. Germline V gene sequence: CDR1 DFQATT, CDR2 SNEGSKA (reference sequence). The CDR3 runs to 15 residues. The CDR3 DNA reads as TGCAGTGCAGGAGGCGGAGCGGGAGTAGCCAATGAGCAGTTCTTC. Its protein product is CSAGGGAGVANEQFF.

This clonotype was seen many times. The rearrangement links TRBV7-2 to TRBJ2-3; 10 positions agree with TRBD1. Germline trimming cut 2 bases from V and 3 bases from J; bases unmatched to any gene: 5. CDR1 and CDR2 (germline): SGHTA, FQGNSA. This CDR3 spans 16 amino acids. The CDR3 protein is CASSLSGTGATDTQYF. The CDR3 coding sequence is TGTGCCAGCAGCTTATCCGGGACAGGGGCTACAGATACGCAGTATTTT.

This clonotype was seen only a few times. V is TRBV28 and J is TRBJ1-2; D unclear. The germline CDR1 and CDR2 sequences are MDHEN and SYDVKM. This CDR3 region has 13 residues. Trimming pared 10 bases from V and 4 bases from J, leaving 16 bases between. This CDR3 is CATLGAELYGYTF. The CDR3 DNA is TGTGCCACCCTAGGAGCAGAGCTCTATGGCTACACCTTC.

V and J are TRBV29-1 and TRBJ1-1, with a tentative D call TRBD1 (5 bases). Germline lookup yields CDR1 SQVTM and CDR2 ANQGSEA. CDR3 length: 12 amino acids. V shed 6 bases and J shed 5 bases, with 13 bases lying between them. Here the CDR3 DNA reads TGCAGCGTAGGAGTTGGGGGGACTGAAGCTTTCTTT. This translates into CSVGVGGTEAFF.

The chain has TRBV7-9 and TRBJ1-1, with D possibly matching TRBD1 (5 bases). V shed 1 base and J shed 5 bases, with 17 bases lying between them. This CDR3 has 16 residues. CDR1 and CDR2 (germline): SEHNR, FQNEAQ (reference sequence). The CDR3, as DNA: TGTGCCAGCAGCTTAGGGGGCCTGGGTCCAAGGACTGAAGCTTTCTTT. Residues: CASSLGGLGPRTEAFF.

In this sample, this clonotype turned up a few times. The junction and the germline gene differ at one end; a read error may be behind it. The chain combines TRBV28 with TRBJ2-7, with 9 bases matching TRBD2. Germline V gives CDR1 MDHEN, CDR2 SYDVKM. The CDR3 is 15 residues long. CDR3 sequence: CASSFSGGRGHEQYF. CDR3 DNA sequence: TGTGCCAGCAGTTTCTCTGGCGGGAGGGGACACGAGCAATACTTC.

V is TRBV3-1 and J is TRBJ2-3; 8 bases are a match to TRBD2. CDR1 and CDR2 from the germline V gene are LGHDT and YNNKEL (reference sequence). The CDR3 loop spans 14 amino acids. With 2 bases clipped from V and 5 bases from J, the junction kept 3 bases outside the gene matches. The DNA for the CDR3 is TGTGCCAGCAGCCAATTCGGGAGGGTAGATACGCAGTATTTT. It codes for CASSQFGRVDTQYF.

This clonotype came up many times. This sequence joins TRBV11-3 and TRBJ2-3; 7 bases match TRBD1. Per germline, CDR1 SGHNT and CDR2 YENEEA. This CDR3 has 15 amino acids. The V segment lost 5 bases and the J segment 4 bases; nucleotides outside the gene matches: 9. The CDR3: CASSLERQGSDTQYF. DNA of the CDR3: TGTGCCAGCAGCCTGGAACGACAGGGCTCAGATACGCAGTATTTT.

This clonotype was observed at least ten times. This chain links TRBV7-8 with TRBJ2-7, with D unresolved. Germline assignment: CDR1 SGHVS and CDR2 FQNEAQ. Deletions cut 0 bases from V and 4 bases from J, with 16 bases between. The CDR3 has 16 residues. CDR3 amino acids: CASSLAQSIAIYEQYF. CDR3 nucleotide sequence: TGTGCCAGCAGCTTAGCTCAGTCCATAGCCATATACGAGCAGTACTTC.

This clonotype was counted ten times or more. The chain joins TRBV3-1 to TRBJ1-1; TRBD1 aligns across 9 bases. CDR3 length: 14 amino acids. Germline CDR1 reads LGHDT; CDR2 reads YNNKEL (reference sequence). Losses at the gene ends were 4 bases for V and 4 bases for J; bases not matched to a gene: 4. The CDR3 bases are TGTGCCAGCAGCCCTTGGGACAGGGCCACTGAAGCTTTCTTT. Its protein is CASSPWDRATEAFF.

Many counts were recorded for this clonotype. V is TRBV18 and J is TRBJ2-4, with D tentatively TRBD2 (6 bases). This CDR3 spans 13 amino acids. Between the trimmed V and J ends, which lost 3 bases and 9 bases, there was a span of 12 bases. Germline V lookup: CDR1 KGHSH, CDR2 LQKENI. CDR3 region: CASSPGGDAIQYF. The DNA of the CDR3 is TGTGCCAGCTCACCTGGAGGGGATGCCATTCAGTACTTC.

A few counts support this clonotype. V gene TRBV6-1 combines with J gene TRBJ2-7, with D possibly TRBD2 on 5 matching bases. With 6 bases removed from V and 5 bases from J, the gap between germline ends came to 20 bases. Germline V gene lookup returns CDR1 MNHNS and CDR2 SASEGT. This CDR3 spans 15 amino acids. The CDR3 region is CASRADPALGHEQYF. CDR3 nucleotide sequence: TGTGCCAGCAGAGCGGACCCGGCCCTTGGCCACGAGCAGTACTTC.

This clonotype was seen only a few times. J is TRBJ2-1 and V is TRBV24-1; TRBD1 matches 12 bases. The CDR3 is 22 amino acids. V was pared by 4 bases and J by 4 bases, with 22 bases of the junction left unmatched. Germline V CDR1 and CDR2: KGHDR, SFDVKD. This chain's CDR3 is CATSDPKIGTGGRLAGYNEQFF. CDR3 DNA: TGTGCCACCAGTGACCCAAAAATAGGGACAGGGGGCAGGCTAGCGGGATACAATGAGCAGTTCTTC.

The rearrangement joins TRBV30 to TRBJ1-1; D ambiguous. This CDR3 is built from 12 residues. V gave up 2 bases and J gave up 1 base, with 5 bases separating them. Germline assignment: CDR1 GTSNPN and CDR2 SVGIG (reference sequence). The CDR3: CAWSLRNTEAFF. The DNA of the CDR3 is TGTGCCTGGAGTTTGAGGAACACTGAAGCTTTCTTT.

This clonotype was observed at least ten times. This chain connects TRBV19 to TRBJ2-3, with 10 bases aligning to TRBD1. The trim removed 4 bases at V and 5 bases at J, leaving 6 bases unmatched. The CDR3 loop spans 15 amino acids. The germline V gene has CDR1 LNHDA and CDR2 SQIVND (reference sequence). The CDR3 loop reads CASSTRQGARDTQYF. As DNA, the CDR3 is TGTGCCAGTAGTACGCGACAGGGGGCACGAGATACGCAGTATTTT.

This clonotype appeared a few times. The chain carries TRBV11-2 and TRBJ1-2, with 7 nucleotides matching TRBD1. The J segment lost 4 bases and the V segment lost 1 base, leaving 3 bases of the junction unmatched. From germline, CDR1 is SGHAT and CDR2 FQNNGV. The CDR3 has 14 residues. In DNA, the CDR3 is TGTGCCAGCAGCTTAGGCAGGGGGGCCTATGGCTACACCTTC. It yields the protein CASSLGRGAYGYTF.

This clonotype turned up a few times. This chain joins TRBV12-3 or TRBV12-4 and TRBJ2-7; no clear D. The CDR3 is 13 residues long. Trimming removed 8 bases from V and 2 bases from J, with 13 bases in between. The CDR3 coding sequence is TGTGCCAGCGGCTTATCTTTAACCTACGAGCAGTACTTC. Translating it yields CASGLSLTYEQYF.

This clonotype appeared many times. The genes are TRBV2 and TRBJ2-5; either TRBD1 or TRBD2 may supply D (5 bases each). The V gene's germline CDR1 is SNHLY and CDR2 FYNNEI. This CDR3 region has 15 residues. The V and J ends lost 6 bases and 5 bases respectively, with 19 bases between them. CDR3 in DNA: TGTGCCAGCAGCAGACAGAGTTCCAGAGGGGAGACCCAGTACTTC. Its translation: CASSRQSSRGETQYF. Complete variable domain (other parts from reference TRBV2 and TRBJ2-5): EPEVTQTPSHQVTQMGQEVILRCVPISNHLYFYWYRQILGQKVEFLVSFYNNEISEKSEIFDDQFSVERPDGSNFTLKIRSTKLEDSAMYFCASSRQSSRGETQYFGPGTRLLVL.